This T cell receptor beta chain was recovered during a study of human T cells and chemical hapten exposure. Study-wide context: Each patch test put 0.01% DPC on the upper back, and results were read at 6 days.

Study-level points and caveats: The donor cohort had alopecia, so its immune response may not match that of healthy people. Versus controls, significantly more large CDR3 similarity clusters arose from expanded TCRs.

TCRdb re-called the RACE reads with MiXCR, one entry per CDR3 protein. This table holds under 450,000 distinct CDR3 sequences, around 6% found once. Time point in this sample: patch test 2, 6 weeks after DPC sensitization. Stated treatment: therapeutic diphenylcyclopropenone sensitization with weekly scalp DPC. This clonotype was seen only a few times. Its antigen is undetermined. V lost 0 bases and J lost 0, with 25 bases in between. Germline V gene lookup returns CDR1 SGHDN and CDR2 FVKESK. The CDR3 loop spans 21 amino acids. The rearrangement links TRBV14 to TRBJ2-3; the D gene is possibly TRBD2 (6 bases). This TCR came from a woman aged 18 to 35 with alopecia areata. Some clones in this sample may be carry-over from other donors' samples. Material: whole blood, obtained in connection with sensitization to the hapten diphenylcyclopropenone (DPC). CDR3 loop: CASSQDWARDSGILSTDTQYF. In nucleotides, the CDR3 is TGTGCCAGCAGCCAAGATTGGGCTCGGGATAGCGGAATCCTTAGCACAGATACGCAGTATTTT.